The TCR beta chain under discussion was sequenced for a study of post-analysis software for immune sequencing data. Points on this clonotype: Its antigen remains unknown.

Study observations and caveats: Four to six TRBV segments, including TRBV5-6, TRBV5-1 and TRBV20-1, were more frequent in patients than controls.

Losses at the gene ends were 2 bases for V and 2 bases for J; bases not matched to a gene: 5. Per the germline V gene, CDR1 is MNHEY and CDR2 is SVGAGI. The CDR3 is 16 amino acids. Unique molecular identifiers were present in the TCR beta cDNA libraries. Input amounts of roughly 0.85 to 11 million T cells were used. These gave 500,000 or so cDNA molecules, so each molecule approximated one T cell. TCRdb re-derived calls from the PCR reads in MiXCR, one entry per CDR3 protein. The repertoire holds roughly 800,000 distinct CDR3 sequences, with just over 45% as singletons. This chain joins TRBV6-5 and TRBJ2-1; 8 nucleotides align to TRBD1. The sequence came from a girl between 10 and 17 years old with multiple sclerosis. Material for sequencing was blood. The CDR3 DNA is TGTGCCAGCAGTTACGACGGACAGGGCACCTACAATGAGCAGTTCTTC. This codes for CASSYDGQGTYNEQFF.